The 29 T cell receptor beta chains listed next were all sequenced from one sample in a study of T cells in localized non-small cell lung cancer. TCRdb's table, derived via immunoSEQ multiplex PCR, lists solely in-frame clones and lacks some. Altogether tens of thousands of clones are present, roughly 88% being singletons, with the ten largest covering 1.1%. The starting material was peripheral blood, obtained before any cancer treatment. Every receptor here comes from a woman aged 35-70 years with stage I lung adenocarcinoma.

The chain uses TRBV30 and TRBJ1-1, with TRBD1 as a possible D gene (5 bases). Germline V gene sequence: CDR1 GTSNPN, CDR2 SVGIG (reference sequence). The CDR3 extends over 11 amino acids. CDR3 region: CGGERNTEAFF. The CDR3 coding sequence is TGTGGGGGGGAAAGGAACACTGAAGCTTTCTTT. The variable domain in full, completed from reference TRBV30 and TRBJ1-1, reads SQTIHQWPATLVQPVGSPLSLECTVEGTSNPNLYWYRQAAGRGLQLLFYSVGIGQISSEVPQNLSASRPQDRQFILSSKKLLLSDSGFYLCGGERNTEAFFGQGTRLTVV.

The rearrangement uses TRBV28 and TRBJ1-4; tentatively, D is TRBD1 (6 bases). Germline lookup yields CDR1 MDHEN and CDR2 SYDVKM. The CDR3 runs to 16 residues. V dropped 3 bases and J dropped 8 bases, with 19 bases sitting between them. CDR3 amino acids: CASSFYAGAGSEKLFF. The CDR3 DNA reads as TGTGCCAGCAGTTTTTATGCAGGGGCGGGGAGCGAAAAACTGTTTTTT.

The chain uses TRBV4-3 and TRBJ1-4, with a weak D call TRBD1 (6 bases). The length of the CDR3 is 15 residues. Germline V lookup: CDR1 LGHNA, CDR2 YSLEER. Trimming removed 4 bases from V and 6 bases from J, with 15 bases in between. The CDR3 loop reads CASSLNLWTDEKLFF. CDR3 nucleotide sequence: TGCGCCAGCAGCCTAAATCTATGGACAGATGAAAAACTGTTTTTT.

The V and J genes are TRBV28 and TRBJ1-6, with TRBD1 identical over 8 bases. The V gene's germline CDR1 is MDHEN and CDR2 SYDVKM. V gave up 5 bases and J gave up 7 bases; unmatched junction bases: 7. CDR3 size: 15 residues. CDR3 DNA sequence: TGTGCCAGCAGTCCCGAGACAGGGGTCAATTCACCCCTCCACTTT. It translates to CASSPETGVNSPLHF.

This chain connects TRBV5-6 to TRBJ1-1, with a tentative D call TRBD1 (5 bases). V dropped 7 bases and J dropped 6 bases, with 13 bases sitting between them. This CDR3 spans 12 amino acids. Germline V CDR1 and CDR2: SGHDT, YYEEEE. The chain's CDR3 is CASGNRLAEAFF. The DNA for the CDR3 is TGTGCCAGCGGAAACAGGCTAGCTGAAGCTTTCTTT.

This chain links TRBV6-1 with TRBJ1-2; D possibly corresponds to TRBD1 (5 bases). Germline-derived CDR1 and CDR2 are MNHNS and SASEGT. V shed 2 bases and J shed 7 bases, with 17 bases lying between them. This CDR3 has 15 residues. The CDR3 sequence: CASSESRGGEGGYTF. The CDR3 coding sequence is TGTGCCAGCAGTGAATCCCGGGGGGGTGAGGGTGGCTACACCTTC.

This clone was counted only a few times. The CDR3 here is CAGGRQNYEQYF. CDR3 DNA sequence: TGCGCCGGAGGAAGACAGAACTACGAGCAGTACTTC. V and J are TRBV10-1 and TRBJ2-7, with D possibly being TRBD1 or TRBD2 (5 bases each). CDR1 WNHNN and CDR2 SYGVQD come from the germline V gene (reference sequence). Trimming shortened V by 11 bases and J by 3 bases, and 14 bases separated the two germline ends. CDR3 length equals 12 residues.

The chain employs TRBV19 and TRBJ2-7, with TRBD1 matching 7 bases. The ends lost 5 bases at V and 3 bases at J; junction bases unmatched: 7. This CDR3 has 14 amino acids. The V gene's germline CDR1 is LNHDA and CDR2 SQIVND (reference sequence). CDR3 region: CASSSQGNGYEQYF. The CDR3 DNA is TGTGCCAGTAGTTCACAGGGGAATGGCTACGAGCAGTACTTC. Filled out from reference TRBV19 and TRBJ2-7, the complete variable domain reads DGGITQSPKYLFRKEGQNVTLSCEQNLNHDAMYWYRQDPGQGLRLIYYSQIVNDFQKGDIAEGYSVSREKKESFPLTVTSAQKNPTAFYLCASSSQGNGYEQYFGPGTRLTVT.

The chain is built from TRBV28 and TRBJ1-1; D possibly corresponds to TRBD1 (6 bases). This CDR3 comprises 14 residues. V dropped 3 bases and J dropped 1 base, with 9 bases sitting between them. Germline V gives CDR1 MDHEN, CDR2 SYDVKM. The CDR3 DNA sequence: TGTGCCAGCAGTTTGGGGGGCCCGAACACTGAAGCTTTCTTT. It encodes CASSLGGPNTEAFF.

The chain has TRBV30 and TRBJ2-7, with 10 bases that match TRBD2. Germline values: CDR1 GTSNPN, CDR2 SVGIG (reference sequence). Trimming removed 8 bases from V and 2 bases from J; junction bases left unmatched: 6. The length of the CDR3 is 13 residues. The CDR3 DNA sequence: TGTGCCGTCATAGCGGGGGGCCCCTACGAGCAGTACTTC. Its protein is CAVIAGGPYEQYF.

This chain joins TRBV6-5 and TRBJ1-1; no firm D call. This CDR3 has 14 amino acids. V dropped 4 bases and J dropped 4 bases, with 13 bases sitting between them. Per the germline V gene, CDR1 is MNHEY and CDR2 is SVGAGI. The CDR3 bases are TGTGCCAGCAGTTTTAGTAGGGAAGGCACTGAAGCTTTCTTT. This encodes CASSFSREGTEAFF.

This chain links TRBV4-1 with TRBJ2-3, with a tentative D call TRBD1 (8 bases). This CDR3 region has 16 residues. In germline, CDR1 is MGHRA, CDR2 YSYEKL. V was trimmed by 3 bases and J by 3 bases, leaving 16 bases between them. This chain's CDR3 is CASSQFTGGGTDTQYF. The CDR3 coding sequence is TGCGCCAGCAGCCAGTTTACAGGGGGGGGGACAGATACGCAGTATTTT.

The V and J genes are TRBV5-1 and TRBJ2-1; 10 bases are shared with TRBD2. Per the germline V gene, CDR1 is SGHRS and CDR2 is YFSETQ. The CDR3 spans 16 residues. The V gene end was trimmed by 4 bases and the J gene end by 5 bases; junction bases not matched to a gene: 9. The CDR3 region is CASSPGGTSADNEQFF. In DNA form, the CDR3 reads TGCGCCAGCAGCCCGGGGGGGACTAGCGCCGACAATGAGCAGTTCTTC.

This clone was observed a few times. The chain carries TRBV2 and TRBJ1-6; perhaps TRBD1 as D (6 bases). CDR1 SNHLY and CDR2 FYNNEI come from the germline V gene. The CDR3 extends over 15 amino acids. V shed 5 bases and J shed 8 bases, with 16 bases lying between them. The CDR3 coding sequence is TGTGCCAGCAGTACAGGGTTCAGGGTTGATTCACCCCTCCACTTT. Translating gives CASSTGFRVDSPLHF.

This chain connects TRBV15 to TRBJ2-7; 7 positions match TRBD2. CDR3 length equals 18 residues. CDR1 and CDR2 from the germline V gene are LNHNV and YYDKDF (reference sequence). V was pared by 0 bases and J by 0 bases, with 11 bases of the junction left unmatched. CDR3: CATSRDGGRGVSSYEQYF. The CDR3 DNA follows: TGTGCCACCAGCAGAGATGGGGGTCGGGGGGTTAGCTCCTACGAGCAGTACTTC.

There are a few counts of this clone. CDR3 residues: CASRDPGPATRYEQYF. The CDR3 DNA sequence: TGTGCCAGCAGGGATCCGGGCCCAGCTACCCGCTACGAGCAGTACTTC. The chain joins TRBV7-2 to TRBJ2-7, with D unresolved. The germline CDR1 and CDR2 sequences are SGHTA and FQGNSA. V lost 6 bases and J 3 bases, leaving 21 bases between the germline ends. This CDR3 region has 16 residues.

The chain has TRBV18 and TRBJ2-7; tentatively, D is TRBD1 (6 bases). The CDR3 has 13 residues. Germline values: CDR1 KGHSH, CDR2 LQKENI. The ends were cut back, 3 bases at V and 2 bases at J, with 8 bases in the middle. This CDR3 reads CASSPDRTYEQYF. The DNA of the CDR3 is TGTGCCAGCTCACCGGACAGAACCTACGAGCAGTACTTC.

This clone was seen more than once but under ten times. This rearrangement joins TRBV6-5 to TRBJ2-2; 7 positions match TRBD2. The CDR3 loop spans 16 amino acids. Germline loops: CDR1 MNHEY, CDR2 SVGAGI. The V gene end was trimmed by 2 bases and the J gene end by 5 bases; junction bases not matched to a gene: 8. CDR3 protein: CASSYEMGEGTGELFF. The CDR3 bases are TGTGCCAGCAGTTACGAGATGGGGGAGGGTACCGGGGAGCTGTTTTTT.

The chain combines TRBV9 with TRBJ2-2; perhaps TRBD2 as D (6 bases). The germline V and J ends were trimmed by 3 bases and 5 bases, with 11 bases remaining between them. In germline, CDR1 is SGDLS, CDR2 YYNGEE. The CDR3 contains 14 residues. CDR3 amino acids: CASSEGGATGELFF. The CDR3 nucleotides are TGTGCCAGCAGCGAGGGAGGAGCGACCGGGGAGCTGTTTTTT.

The DNA of the CDR3 is TGCAGCGTTGAAGCCAACAGGGGGCCAAGCACTGAAGCTTTCTTT. Protein sequence: CSVEANRGPSTEAFF. The gene calls are TRBV29-1 and TRBJ1-1; TRBD1 aligns across 9 bases. V was clipped by 1 base and J by 4 bases; unmatched bases: 7. The CDR3 is made up of 15 amino acids. Germline CDR1 and CDR2: SQVTM and ANQGSEA.

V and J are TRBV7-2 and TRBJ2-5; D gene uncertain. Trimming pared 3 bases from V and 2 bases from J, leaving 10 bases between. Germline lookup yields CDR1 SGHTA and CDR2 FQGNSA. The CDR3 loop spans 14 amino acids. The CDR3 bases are TGTGCCAGCAGCTTCGTAAGCGCTCAAGAGACCCAGTACTTC. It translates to CASSFVSAQETQYF.

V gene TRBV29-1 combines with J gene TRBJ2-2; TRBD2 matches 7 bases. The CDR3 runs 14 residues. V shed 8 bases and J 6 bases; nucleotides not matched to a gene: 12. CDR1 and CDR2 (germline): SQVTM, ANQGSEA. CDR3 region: CSCLMGGYPGELFF. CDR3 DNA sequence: TGCAGCTGCCTTATGGGGGGGTATCCCGGGGAGCTGTTTTTT.

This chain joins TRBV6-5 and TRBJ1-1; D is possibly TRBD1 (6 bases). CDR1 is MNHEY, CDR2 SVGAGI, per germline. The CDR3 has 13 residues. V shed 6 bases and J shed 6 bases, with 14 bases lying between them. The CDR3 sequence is CASRPQGSAEAFF. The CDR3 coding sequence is TGTGCCAGCAGACCACAGGGATCTGCTGAAGCTTTCTTT.

Here the CDR3 reads CAWSRIIYEQYF. The CDR3 DNA follows: TGTGCCTGGAGTCGGATTATCTACGAGCAGTACTTC. The chain joins TRBV30 to TRBJ2-7; no clear D. The CDR3 loop spans 12 amino acids. Trimming pared 2 bases from V and 3 bases from J, leaving 8 bases between. Germline V gene sequence: CDR1 GTSNPN, CDR2 SVGIG (reference sequence).

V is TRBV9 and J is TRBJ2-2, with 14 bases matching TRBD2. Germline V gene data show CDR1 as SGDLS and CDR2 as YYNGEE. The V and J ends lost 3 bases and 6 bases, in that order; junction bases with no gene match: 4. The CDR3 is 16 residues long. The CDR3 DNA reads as TGTGCCAGCAGCGCAAGGGGACTAGCGGGAGCCGGGGAGCTGTTTTTT. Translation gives CASSARGLAGAGELFF.

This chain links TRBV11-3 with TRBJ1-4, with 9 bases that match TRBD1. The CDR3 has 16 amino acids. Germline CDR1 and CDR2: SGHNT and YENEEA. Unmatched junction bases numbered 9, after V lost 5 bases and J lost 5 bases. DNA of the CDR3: TGTGCCAGCAGCCTCAGGACAGGGGCAGGGAATGAAAAACTGTTTTTT. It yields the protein CASSLRTGAGNEKLFF.

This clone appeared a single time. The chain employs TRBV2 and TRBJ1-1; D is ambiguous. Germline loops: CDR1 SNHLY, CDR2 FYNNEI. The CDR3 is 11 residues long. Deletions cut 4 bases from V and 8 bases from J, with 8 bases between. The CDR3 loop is CASSAVWEAFF. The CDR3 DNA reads TGTGCCAGCAGTGCTGTGTGGGAAGCTTTCTTT.

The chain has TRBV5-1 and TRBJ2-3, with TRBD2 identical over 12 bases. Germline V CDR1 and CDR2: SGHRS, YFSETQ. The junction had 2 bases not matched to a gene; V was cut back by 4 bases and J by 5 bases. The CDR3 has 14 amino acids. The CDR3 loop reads CASSMTSGGDTQYF. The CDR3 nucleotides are TGCGCCAGCAGCATGACTAGCGGGGGAGATACGCAGTATTTT. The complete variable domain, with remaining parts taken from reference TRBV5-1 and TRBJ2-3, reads KAGVTQTPRYLIKTRGQQVTLSCSPISGHRSVSWYQQTPGQGLQFLFEYFSETQRNKGNFPGRFSGRQFSNSRSEMNVSTLELGDSALYLCASSMTSGGDTQYFGPGTRLTVL.

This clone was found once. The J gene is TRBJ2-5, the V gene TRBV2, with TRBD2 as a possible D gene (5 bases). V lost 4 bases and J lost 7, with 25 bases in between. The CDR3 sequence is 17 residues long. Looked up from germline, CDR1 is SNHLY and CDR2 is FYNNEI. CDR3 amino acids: CASSGVVGTTTSRTQYF. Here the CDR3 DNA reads TGTGCCAGCAGTGGGGTCGTAGGCACGACTACCTCTCGGACCCAGTACTTC.